This T cell receptor beta chain was found in a study of blood T cell repertoires in COVID-19. At the level of the study: Material from acute and convalescent COVID-19 was sourced from the United States, Italy and Spain. PBMCs, B-cell-depleted T cells, or T cells provided the cDNA or gDNA that made up the material.

CDR1 is MNHEY and CDR2 is SMNVEV in the germline V gene (reference sequence). CDR3 length: 13 residues. With 6 bases removed from V and 6 bases from J, the gap between germline ends came to 14 bases. As originally analysed: Quantification of nucleated cells was approximated via reference gene primer amplification. Measured with immunoSEQ multiplex PCR; TCRdb has only the in-frame clones, and not every one. D and trimming come from the DNA, and the V and J calls and clone size come from that table. The table records some 150,000 clones, 84% of them present only once. Material for sequencing was peripheral blood. This TCR derives from a man between 40 and 49 years old who had recovered from COVID-19. The chain has TRBV27 and TRBJ1-1, with D perhaps TRBD1 (5 bases). CDR3 region: CASRIKGSPEAFF. The DNA for the CDR3 is TGTGCCAGCAGGATAAAGGGGTCGCCTGAAGCTTTCTTT.